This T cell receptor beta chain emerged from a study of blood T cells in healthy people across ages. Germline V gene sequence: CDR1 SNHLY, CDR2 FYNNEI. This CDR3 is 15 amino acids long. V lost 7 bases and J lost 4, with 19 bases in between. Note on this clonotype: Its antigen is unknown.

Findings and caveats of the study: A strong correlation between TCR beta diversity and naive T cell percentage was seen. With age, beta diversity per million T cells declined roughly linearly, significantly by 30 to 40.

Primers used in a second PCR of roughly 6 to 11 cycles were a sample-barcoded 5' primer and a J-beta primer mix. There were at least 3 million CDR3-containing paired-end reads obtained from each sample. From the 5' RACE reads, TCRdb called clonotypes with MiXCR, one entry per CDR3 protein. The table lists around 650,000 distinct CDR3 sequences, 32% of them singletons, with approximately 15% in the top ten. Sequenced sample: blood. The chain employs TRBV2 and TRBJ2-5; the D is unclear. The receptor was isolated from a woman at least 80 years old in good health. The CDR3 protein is CASNLRTLAGETQYF. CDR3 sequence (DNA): TGTGCCAGCAACTTAAGGACCCTGGCAGGAGAGACCCAGTACTTC.